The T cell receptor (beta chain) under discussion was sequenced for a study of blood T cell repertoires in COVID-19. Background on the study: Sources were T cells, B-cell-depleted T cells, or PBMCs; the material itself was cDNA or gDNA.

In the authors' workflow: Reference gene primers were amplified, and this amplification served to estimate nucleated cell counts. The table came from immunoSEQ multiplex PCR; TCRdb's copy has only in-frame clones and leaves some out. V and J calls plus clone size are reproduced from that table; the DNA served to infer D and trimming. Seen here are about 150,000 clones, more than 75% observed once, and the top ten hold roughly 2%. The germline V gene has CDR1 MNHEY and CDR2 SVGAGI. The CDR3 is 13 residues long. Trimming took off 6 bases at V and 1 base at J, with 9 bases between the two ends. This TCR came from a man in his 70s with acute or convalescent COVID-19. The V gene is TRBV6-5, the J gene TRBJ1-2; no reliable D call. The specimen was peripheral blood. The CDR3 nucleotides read TGTGCCAGCAGGCAAACAGTTAACTATGGCTACACCTTC. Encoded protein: CASRQTVNYGYTF.